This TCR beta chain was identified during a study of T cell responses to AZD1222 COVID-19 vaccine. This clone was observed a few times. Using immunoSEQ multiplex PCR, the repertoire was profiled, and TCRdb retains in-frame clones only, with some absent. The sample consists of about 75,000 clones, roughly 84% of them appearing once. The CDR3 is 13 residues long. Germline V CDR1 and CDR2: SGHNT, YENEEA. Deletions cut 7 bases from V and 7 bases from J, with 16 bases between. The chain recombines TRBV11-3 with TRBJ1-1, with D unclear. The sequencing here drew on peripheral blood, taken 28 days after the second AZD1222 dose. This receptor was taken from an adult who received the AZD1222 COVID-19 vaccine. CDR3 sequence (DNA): TGTGCCAGCACTCCCCGAAGGGTGGGTGAAGCTTTCTTT. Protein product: CASTPRRVGEAFF.